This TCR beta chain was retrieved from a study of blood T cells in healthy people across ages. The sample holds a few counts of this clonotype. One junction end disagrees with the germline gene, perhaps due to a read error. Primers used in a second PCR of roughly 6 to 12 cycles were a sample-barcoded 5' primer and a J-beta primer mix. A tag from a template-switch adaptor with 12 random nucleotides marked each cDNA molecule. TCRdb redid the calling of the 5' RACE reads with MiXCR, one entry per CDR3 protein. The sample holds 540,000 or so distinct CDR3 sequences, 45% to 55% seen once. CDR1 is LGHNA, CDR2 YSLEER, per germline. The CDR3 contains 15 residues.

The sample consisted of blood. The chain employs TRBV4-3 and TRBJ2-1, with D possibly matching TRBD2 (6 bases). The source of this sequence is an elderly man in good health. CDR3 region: CASSKAWDSDNEQFF. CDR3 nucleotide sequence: TGCGCCAGCAGTAAAGCCTGGGACTCCGACAATGAGCAGTTCTTC.